One sample yielded the 26 T cell receptor beta chains listed below, sequenced in a study of CD8 T cells in Susac syndrome. Random hexamers were used to reverse transcribe the RNA input (roughly 0.5 to 1 ug). TCRdb re-derived calls from the immunoSEQ multiplex PCR reads in MiXCR, one entry per CDR3 protein. This sample has 150,000 to 200,000 distinct CDR3 sequences, with approximately 94% found just once. The sample taken for sequencing was CD4+ T cells from PBMCs. The receptors stem from a human donor with multiple sclerosis.

J is TRBJ2-1 and V is TRBV7-3; D might be TRBD2 (5 bases). Trimming took off 0 bases at V and 3 bases at J, with 9 bases between the two ends. CDR3 size: 15 residues. Germline V lookup: CDR1 SGHTA, CDR2 FQGTGA. The CDR3 DNA is TGTGCCAGCAGCTTAACTAGCGCGGGCTACAATGAGCAGTTCTTC. Its translation is CASSLTSAGYNEQFF.

V usage is TRBV5-1 and J usage is TRBJ2-2; TRBD1 matches at 7 bases. V trimming: 5 bases; J trimming: 6 bases; junction bases outside the gene matches: 7. Germline V CDR1 and CDR2: SGHRS, YFSETQ. The CDR3 has 14 residues. In nucleotides, the CDR3 is TGCGCCAGCAGTCATGGAGGACAGGCCGGGGAGCTGTTTTTT. Its protein product is CASSHGGQAGELFF.

The J gene is TRBJ2-2, the V gene TRBV29-1, with 9 bases matching TRBD1. Germline CDR1 reads SQVTM; CDR2 reads ANQGSEA. The CDR3 is made up of 15 amino acids. V shed 7 bases, J shed 1 base, and the junction held 7 bases outside the gene matches. In nucleotides, the CDR3 is TGCAGCGCTGTACAGGGGGCTTTGAACACCGGGGAGCTGTTTTTT. Amino acids: CSAVQGALNTGELFF.

This chain uses TRBV30 with TRBJ1-1; TRBD1 might be the D (6 bases). CDR3 size: 15 residues. Trimming stripped 4 bases from V and 9 bases from J, with 24 bases between. Germline loops: CDR1 GTSNPN, CDR2 SVGIG (reference sequence). The CDR3 DNA reads as TGTGCCTGGACACTCATGGGGGGGACACTACGAAAAGCTTTCTTT. It specifies CAWTLMGGTLRKAFF.

The V and J genes are TRBV6-1 and TRBJ2-7; TRBD2 agrees at 13 bases. This CDR3 is built from 16 residues. Losses at the gene ends were 5 bases for V and 5 bases for J; bases not matched to a gene: 9. Germline lookup yields CDR1 MNHNS and CDR2 SASEGT. The CDR3 protein is CASSQTGTSGIHEQYF. The CDR3 coding sequence is TGTGCCAGCAGTCAAACCGGGACTAGCGGGATCCACGAGCAGTACTTC.

The rearrangement joins TRBV5-6 to TRBJ2-1; D is perhaps TRBD1 (6 bases). This CDR3 has 13 amino acids. Between the trimmed V and J ends, which lost 2 bases and 8 bases, there was a span of 11 bases. In germline, CDR1 is SGHDT, CDR2 YYEEEE. The chain's CDR3 is CASSLQGKDEQFF. The CDR3 bases are TGTGCCAGCAGCTTACAGGGAAAGGATGAGCAGTTCTTC.

The chain employs TRBV5-1 and TRBJ2-5, with D perhaps matching TRBD2 (6 bases). The CDR3 covers 13 residues. The ends were cut back, 4 bases at V and 5 bases at J, with 12 bases in the middle. Germline V CDR1 and CDR2: SGHRS, YFSETQ. The CDR3 spells CASSGGELETQYF. CDR3 DNA sequence: TGCGCCAGCAGCGGAGGGGAGCTGGAGACCCAGTACTTC.

CDR3 sequence: CSARDSGKSNYGYTF. The CDR3 nucleotides are TGCAGTGCTAGAGATTCCGGCAAGTCGAACTATGGCTACACCTTC. The genes are TRBV20-1 and TRBJ1-2; no clear D. Per germline, CDR1 DFQATT and CDR2 SNEGSKA (reference sequence). Deletions cut 0 bases from V and 2 bases from J, with 13 bases between. CDR3 length: 15 residues.

A single count supports this clonotype. The junction differs from germline at one of its ends, possibly a read error. V and J are TRBV3-1 and TRBJ2-2; maybe TRBD2 (6 bases). Germline assignment: CDR1 LGHDT and CDR2 YNNKEL (reference sequence). CDR3 size: 15 residues. DNA of the CDR3: TGTGCCAGCAGCCAAGTTAGCGGAGCGTACGGGGAGCTTTTTTTT. Translation: CASSQVSGAYGELFF.

V and J are TRBV19 and TRBJ2-7; 8 bases match TRBD2. With 5 bases clipped from V and 2 bases from J, the junction kept 5 bases outside the gene matches. The CDR3 length is 14 residues. Germline V gives CDR1 LNHDA, CDR2 SQIVND (reference sequence). CDR3 loop: CASSLREGAYEQYF. The CDR3 DNA sequence: TGTGCCAGTAGTCTCCGGGAGGGCGCCTACGAGCAGTACTTC. Filled out from reference TRBV19 and TRBJ2-7, the complete variable domain reads DGGITQSPKYLFRKEGQNVTLSCEQNLNHDAMYWYRQDPGQGLRLIYYSQIVNDFQKGDIAEGYSVSREKKESFPLTVTSAQKNPTAFYLCASSLREGAYEQYFGPGTRLTVT.

The count of this clonotype is one. The gene calls are TRBV10-3 and TRBJ2-5, with TRBD1 identical over 7 bases. CDR3 length equals 14 residues. Germline CDR1 and CDR2: ENHRY and SYGVKD. The J segment lost 4 bases and the V segment lost 5 bases, leaving 7 bases of the junction unmatched. In DNA form, the CDR3 reads TGTGCCATCAGTTCTAAGACAGGGAGAGAGACCCAGTACTTC. Translation: CAISSKTGRETQYF.

In DNA form, the CDR3 reads TGTGCCAGCAGCCCACAGGGGGCCACCGGGGAGCTGTTTTTT. Translating gives CASSPQGATGELFF. The V gene is TRBV6-4, the J gene TRBJ2-2, with TRBD1 identical over 9 bases. The germline gives CDR1 MRHNA, CDR2 SNTAGT. CDR3 length equals 14 residues. The V and J ends lost 6 bases and 4 bases, in that order; junction bases with no gene match: 3.

The chain has TRBV30 and TRBJ1-2; TRBD1 matches 11 bases. Unmatched junction bases numbered 8, after V lost 4 bases and J lost 4 bases. CDR3 length equals 15 residues. Germline CDR1 is GTSNPN and CDR2 is SVGIG (reference sequence). Written as DNA, the CDR3 is TGTGCCTGGACCATAGGGACAGGGGGTTTCTATGGCTACACCTTC. This codes for CAWTIGTGGFYGYTF.

This clonotype was detected only once. The V and J genes are TRBV20-1 and TRBJ1-5; a possible D gene is TRBD1 (5 bases). Trimming left V 4 bases short and J 5 bases short, with 9 bases between. The V gene's germline CDR1 is DFQATT and CDR2 SNEGSKA (reference sequence). This CDR3 has 12 amino acids. CDR3 sequence: CSAMEGYQPQHF. CDR3 sequence (DNA): TGCAGTGCTATGGAGGGGTATCAGCCCCAGCATTTT.

This clonotype has just a few counts. The genes are TRBV4-1 and TRBJ1-2; D is unresolved. Trimming took off 1 base at V and 13 bases at J, with 19 bases between the two ends. The CDR3 contains 14 residues. Per germline, CDR1 MGHRA and CDR2 YSYEKL. The CDR3 DNA reads as TGCGCCAGCAGCCAAGTCAGTAGTCAGGCCGGGGTCACCTTC. Encoded protein: CASSQVSSQAGVTF.

The CDR3 nucleotides read TGTGCCAGCAGCCAAATGGGACAGGGCTACAATGAGCAGTTCTTC. This sequence encodes CASSQMGQGYNEQFF. The chain employs TRBV7-9 and TRBJ2-1, with 9 bases lining up with TRBD1. Germline V CDR1 and CDR2: SEHNR, FQNEAQ (reference sequence). Unmatched junction bases numbered 5, after V lost 5 bases and J lost 3 bases. The CDR3 is 15 residues long.

The V and J genes are TRBV30 and TRBJ2-5, with D perhaps matching TRBD1 or TRBD2 (6 bases each). Trimming cost V 2 bases and J 5 bases, with 9 bases left between them. Germline lookup yields CDR1 GTSNPN and CDR2 SVGIG (reference sequence). This CDR3 has 12 residues. The CDR3 DNA sequence: TGTGCCTGGAGTAGGGGGGTGGAGACCCAGTACTTC. Translating it yields CAWSRGVETQYF.

The V call is TRBV20-1, the J call TRBJ1-2; maybe TRBD1 (5 bases). The CDR3 has 13 residues. V gave up 0 bases and J gave up 8 bases, with 13 bases separating them. Germline V gene data show CDR1 as DFQATT and CDR2 as SNEGSKA (reference sequence). The CDR3 sequence is CSARDQGGVGYTF. Written as DNA, the CDR3 is TGCAGTGCTAGAGATCAGGGAGGGGTGGGCTACACCTTC.

V and J are TRBV12-3 or TRBV12-4 and TRBJ1-5, with 8 bases aligning to TRBD1. This CDR3 has 12 amino acids. Trimming removed 5 bases from V and 9 bases from J; junction bases left unmatched: 3. The CDR3 spells CASSLQGGPQHF. The CDR3 DNA reads TGTGCCAGCAGTCTACAGGGGGGGCCCCAGCATTTT.

J is TRBJ2-7 and V is TRBV7-2; D might be TRBD1 or TRBD2, each matching 5 bases. The V gene lost 1 base and the J gene lost 0 bases, with 10 bases spanning the gap. The CDR3 extends over 15 amino acids. Germline loops: CDR1 SGHTA, CDR2 FQGNSA. CDR3 region: CASSLGGSSSYEQYF. The CDR3 DNA follows: TGTGCCAGCAGCTTAGGGGGGTCCAGCTCCTACGAGCAGTACTTC.

The chain joins TRBV29-1 to TRBJ2-7; D is possibly TRBD1 (8 bases). In germline, CDR1 is SQVTM, CDR2 ANQGSEA. The CDR3 is 13 residues long. V was cut by 7 bases and J by 4 bases, with 17 bases left in between. The CDR3 coding sequence is TGCAGCGGTGGAGCGGGACAGGAATACGAGCAGTACTTC. As protein: CSGGAGQEYEQYF.

The gene calls are TRBV7-9 and TRBJ2-7; D assignment may be TRBD1 or TRBD2 (5 bases each). V dropped 5 bases and J dropped 10 bases, with 12 bases sitting between them. Germline assignment: CDR1 SEHNR and CDR2 FQNEAQ (reference sequence). The CDR3 consists of 11 residues. The CDR3, as DNA: TGTGCCAGCAGCCGAGGGACCGATCAGTACTTC. Its translation is CASSRGTDQYF.

The chain joins TRBV20-1 to TRBJ2-5; possible D gene TRBD1, 6 bases. Trimming removed 5 bases from V and 5 bases from J, with 21 bases in between. This CDR3 is 15 amino acids long. The V gene's germline CDR1 is DFQATT and CDR2 SNEGSKA (reference sequence). As DNA, the CDR3 is TGCAGTGCTTCCACCCCCCAGGGGCTCGGGGAGACCCAGTACTTC. As protein: CSASTPQGLGETQYF.

The rearrangement joins TRBV6-2 or TRBV6-3 to TRBJ1-1; TRBD1 agrees at 8 bases. V lost 7 bases and J lost 4; bases outside the gene matches: 8. The germline gives CDR1 MNHEY, CDR2 SVGEGT. The CDR3 contains 14 residues. CDR3 coding DNA: TGTGCCAGCAACGACAGGGGATTGGGCACTGAAGCTTTCTTT. It yields the protein CASNDRGLGTEAFF.

This chain uses TRBV5-1 with TRBJ2-3; 9 bases map to TRBD2. The CDR3 is 14 amino acids. Germline V gene data show CDR1 as SGHRS and CDR2 as YFSETQ. After removal of 0 bases from V and 7 bases from J, the junction contained 3 bases not matched to a gene. The CDR3 here is CASSLEPSGNTQYF. The CDR3 DNA sequence: TGCGCCAGCAGCTTGGAGCCTAGCGGGAATACGCAGTATTTT.

This clonotype was recorded only once. CDR3 protein: CASNLRGGNQPQHF. The CDR3 DNA sequence: TGTGCCAGCAACCTCAGGGGGGGCAATCAGCCCCAGCATTTT. The J gene is TRBJ1-5, the V gene TRBV12-3 or TRBV12-4; 7 bases match TRBD1. The CDR3 consists of 14 residues. After removal of 7 bases from V and 2 bases from J, the junction contained 5 bases not matched to a gene.